This T cell receptor (beta chain) was profiled in a study of technical replicates of blood from several donors. TCRdb keeps only in-frame clones here, not all; method: immunoSEQ multiplex PCR. The sample lists 74,000 or so clones; about 97% were seen once. The CDR3 spans 14 residues. The V segment lost 5 bases and the J segment 2 bases; nucleotides outside the gene matches: 6. Germline assignment: CDR1 SGHDT and CDR2 YYEEEE. This rearrangement joins TRBV5-6 to TRBJ1-1; 7 nucleotides line up with TRBD1. This TCR was recovered from a human donor in good health. The sample was T cells isolated from PBMCs. CDR3: CASRHRGQNTEAFF. The CDR3 DNA reads TGTGCCAGCAGACACAGGGGACAAAACACTGAAGCTTTCTTT.